This T cell receptor (beta chain) is drawn from a study of OX40 agonist ivuxolimab in advanced cancers. Only in-frame clones appear in the TCRdb table, and some are missing; sequencing was by immunoSEQ multiplex PCR. The sample lists 85,000 or so clones; about 86% were seen once. The V and J ends lost 2 bases and 5 bases respectively, with 13 bases between them. Looked up from germline, CDR1 is LNHDA and CDR2 is SQIVND (reference sequence). The CDR3 covers 14 residues. The V gene is TRBV19, the J gene TRBJ2-7; D assignment may be TRBD1 or TRBD2 (7 bases each). Material: CD4+ or CD8+ T cells sorted from blood, obtained in a trial of the OX40 agonist ivuxolimab. The sequence came from an adult with an advanced solid tumor such as melanoma, head and neck, liver or kidney cancer. CDR3 coding DNA: TGTGCCAGTAGTATAAGAGCAGGGGGGGACGAGCAGTACTTC. The encoded protein is CASSIRAGGDEQYF.